Listed below are T cell receptor beta chains from one sample, sequenced in a study of T cell responses to AZD1222 COVID-19 vaccine. Produced via immunoSEQ multiplex PCR; TCRdb's table is partial and in-frame only. The sample yields about 120,000 clones, roughly nine tenths seen once. Source: peripheral blood, taken on day 0 of AZD1222 vaccination. The origin of the receptors is an adult in good health. The CDR3 runs from the conserved cysteine through the conserved F or W. The order of the fields is V gene, clone size, J gene, D gene, CDR3 protein, CDR3 DNA. A D gene is named only where the DNA matches it firmly. Rows give clone size only sometimes, using once, few, many, or a class for an expanded clone.

TRBV5-1	.	TRBJ1-4	.	CASSTFPNRGKLFF	TGCGCCAGCAGCACGTTTCCCAATCGAGGAAAACTGTTTTTT
TRBV3-1/TRBV3-2	.	TRBJ2-7	.	CASSQDSLRAHEQYF	TGTGCCAGCAGCCAAGATTCTCTCAGGGCCCACGAGCAGTACTTC
TRBV24-1	.	TRBJ1-5	TRBD1	CATRQGEWGNQPQHF	TGTGCCACCAGGCAGGGGGAGTGGGGCAATCAGCCCCAGCATTTT
TRBV7-8	.	TRBJ1-1	.	CASSLALHRMTEAFF	TGTGCCAGCAGCTTAGCGTTACACAGAATGACTGAAGCTTTCTTT
TRBV7-9	.	TRBJ1-2	.	CASSLGPTNGYTF	TGTGCCAGCAGCTTAGGCCCGACAAATGGCTACACCTTC
TRBV6-4	.	TRBJ2-1	.	CASSPRLKDSYNEQFF	TGTGCCAGCAGCCCCAGGCTGAAAGACTCCTACAATGAGCAGTTCTTC
TRBV12-3/TRBV12-4	.	TRBJ1-2	.	CASSFGTGGYTF	TGTGCCAGCAGTTTTGGGACGGGCGGCTACACCTTC
TRBV5-1	.	TRBJ2-1	TRBD2	CASSLGLAPNEQFF	TGCGCCAGCAGCTTGGGACTAGCGCCTAATGAGCAGTTCTTC
TRBV29-1	once	TRBJ1-1	.	CSVGFGGRRSTEAFF	TGCAGCGTTGGATTCGGGGGCAGGAGGTCCACTGAAGCTTTCTTT
TRBV28	.	TRBJ1-1	.	CASSSFGRLNTEAFF	TGTGCCAGCAGTTCCTTCGGACGGTTGAACACTGAAGCTTTCTTT
TRBV5-8	.	TRBJ1-1	.	CASSQREDGDTEAFF	TGTGCCAGCAGCCAGAGGGAGGATGGGGACACTGAAGCTTTCTTT
TRBV7-3	.	TRBJ2-3	.	CASSLTSAGTDTQYF	TGTGCCAGCAGCTTAACTAGCGCCGGCACAGATACGCAGTATTTT
TRBV18	.	TRBJ1-3	.	CASSRAQGTGNTIYF	TGTGCCAGCTCACGTGCACAGGGTACTGGAAACACCATATATTTT
TRBV6-5	.	TRBJ1-4	TRBD1	CASRGVGTANEKLFF	TGTGCCAGCAGAGGGGTAGGGACAGCTAATGAAAAACTGTTTTTT
TRBV15	.	TRBJ1-5	.	CATSREYGNQPQHF	TGTGCCACCAGCAGAGAGTACGGGAATCAGCCCCAGCATTTT
TRBV19	.	TRBJ2-7	.	CASSIGIIYEQYF	TGTGCCAGTAGTATCGGCATAATCTACGAGCAGTACTTC
TRBV3-1/TRBV3-2	.	TRBJ1-2	TRBD1	CASSRDHRGPNYGYTF	TGTGCCAGCAGCCGCGACCACAGGGGTCCTAACTATGGCTACACCTTC